The source of this T cell receptor beta chain is a study of cytomegalovirus exposure and HLA in healthy donors. The 120-subject validation cohort, separate from the 666-subject first cohort, included the donors. Study-level points and caveats: The study labeled fewer than 200 TCR beta chains cytomegalovirus-associated. Later, an analysis found that TCR clusters from the first cohort tended to co-occur in the 120 or so validation repertoires. A few chains tied to CMV proved CMV antigen-specific in vitro.

Remarks on this clone: Its antigen is still unknown.

Looked up from germline, CDR1 is SGHDN and CDR2 is FVKESK. CDR3 length equals 13 residues. V gave up 4 bases and J gave up 4 bases, with 10 bases separating them. This table comes from immunoSEQ multiplex PCR, and its TCRdb copy is limited to in-frame clones, with some not included. The data contain 65,000 to 85,000 clones, roughly 94% of them singletons. V usage is TRBV14 and J usage is TRBJ1-2; no clear D gene. The TCR sequence derives from a woman aged 18-29 years in good health and CMV-seronegative. The source material was PBMCs. Written as DNA, the CDR3 is TGTGCCAGCAGCCGAATCTTGGCCTATGGCTACACCTTC. Its protein is CASSRILAYGYTF.